The source of this T cell receptor (beta chain) is a study of T cell repertoires in cytomegalovirus infection. Turning to this clonotype: Its antigen is not identified.

Study findings and constraints: The ex vivo response was dominated by HLA-C-restricted CMV-specific TCR beta clonotypes.

TCRdb reanalysed the reads using MiXCR and keeps one entry per CDR3 protein. The table lists about half a million distinct CDR3 sequences, roughly a third of them singletons. The sequencing here drew on cultured PBMCs, taken from culture after CMV antigen stimulation. The origin of this receptor is a human donor in good health (CMV status not recorded). Some clones in this sample may be carry-over from other donors' samples.

Here the CDR3 reads CASSYPAGGVAFF. DNA of the CDR3: TGTGCCAGCAGTTACCCGGCGGGGGGCGTAGCTTTCTTT. This chain uses TRBV6-5 with TRBJ1-1; D possibly corresponds to TRBD1 (6 bases). The length of the CDR3 is 13 residues. From germline, CDR1 is MNHEY and CDR2 SVGAGI. V shed 2 bases and J shed 10 bases, with 14 bases lying between them.